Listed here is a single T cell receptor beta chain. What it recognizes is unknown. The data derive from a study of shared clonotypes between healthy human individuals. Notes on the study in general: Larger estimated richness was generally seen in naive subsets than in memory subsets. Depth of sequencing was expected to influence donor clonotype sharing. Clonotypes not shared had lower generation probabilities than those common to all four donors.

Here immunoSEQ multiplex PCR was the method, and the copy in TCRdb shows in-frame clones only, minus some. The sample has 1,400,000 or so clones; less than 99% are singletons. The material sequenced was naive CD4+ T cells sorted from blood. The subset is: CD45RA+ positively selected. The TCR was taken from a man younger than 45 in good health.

The CDR3 coding sequence is TGTGCCAGCAGCTTCCGCGGGACCGCGAGCTCTGGGGCCAACGTCCTGACTTTC. It translates to CASSFRGTASSGANVLTF. The chain recombines TRBV7-2 with TRBJ2-6; maybe TRBD2 (6 bases). The germline gives CDR1 SGHTA, CDR2 FQGNSA. Between the trimmed V and J ends, which lost 3 bases and 0 bases, there was a span of 15 bases. CDR3 length: 18 amino acids.